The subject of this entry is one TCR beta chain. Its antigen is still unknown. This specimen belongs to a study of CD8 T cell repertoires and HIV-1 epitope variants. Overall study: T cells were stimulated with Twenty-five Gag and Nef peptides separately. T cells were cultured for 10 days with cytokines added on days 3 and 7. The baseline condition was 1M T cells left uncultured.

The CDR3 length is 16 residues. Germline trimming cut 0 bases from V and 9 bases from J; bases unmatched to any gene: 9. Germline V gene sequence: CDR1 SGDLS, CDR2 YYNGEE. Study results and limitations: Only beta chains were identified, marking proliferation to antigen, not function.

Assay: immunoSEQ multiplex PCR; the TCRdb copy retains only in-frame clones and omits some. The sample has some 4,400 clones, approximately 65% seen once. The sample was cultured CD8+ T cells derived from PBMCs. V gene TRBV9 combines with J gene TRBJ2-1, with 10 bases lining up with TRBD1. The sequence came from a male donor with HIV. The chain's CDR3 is CASSVALTGGLSEQFF. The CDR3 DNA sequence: TGTGCCAGCAGCGTAGCCTTGACAGGGGGCCTAAGTGAGCAGTTCTTC. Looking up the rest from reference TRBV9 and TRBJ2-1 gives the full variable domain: DSGVTQTPKHLITATGQRVTLRCSPRSGDLSVYWYQQSLDQGLQFLIQYYNGEERAKGNILERFSAQQFPDLHSELNLSSLELGDSALYFCASSVALTGGLSEQFFGPGTRLTVL.